This is a list of T cell receptor beta chains from one sample in a study of T-cell memory formation after mild COVID-19. One entry per CDR3 protein results from TCRdb running MiXCR on the 5' RACE reads. In the table there are about 360,000 distinct CDR3 sequences, 10% to 15% of which are singletons. The sample consisted of PBMCs or a T cell subset sorted from them (not recorded which). The source is a man aged 18 to 29 who had mild COVID-19 (a few samples of this study predate the infection). Cell type and time point are not known. The CDR3 runs from the conserved cysteine through the conserved F or W. The order of the fields is clone size, V gene, D gene, J gene, CDR3 protein, CDR3 DNA. The D gene is left open where the match is weak. Some rows mark clone size as missing; the rest say once, few, many or name a class of expanded clone.

>few|TRBV4-1|-|TRBJ2-5
CASSPRGGPQETQYF
TGCGCCAGCAGCCCTAGGGGCGGACCCCAAGAGACCCAGTACTTC
>few|TRBV20-1|-|TRBJ2-1
CSAPRTYNEQFF
TGCAGTGCTCCCCGGACGTACAATGAGCAGTTCTTC
>-|TRBV27|-|TRBJ2-1
CASSLSARGNEQFF
TGTGCCAGCAGTTTATCCGCACGGGGCAATGAGCAGTTCTTC
>few|TRBV7-9|-|TRBJ1-1
CASSSFAPGRHTRTNTEAFF
TGTGCCAGCAGCTCGTTCGCTCCGGGACGCCATACCCGGACGAACACTGAAGCTTTCTTT
>-|TRBV27|-|TRBJ1-5
CASSLWNNQPQHF
TGTGCCAGCAGTTTATGGAACAATCAGCCCCAGCATTTT
>many|TRBV5-1|-|TRBJ2-3
CASSQLRGGGTDTQYF
TGCGCCAGCAGCCAGCTACGGGGCGGGGGCACAGATACGCAGTATTTT
>many|TRBV12-3/TRBV12-4|TRBD2|TRBJ2-3
CASSSRTSADTQYF
TGTGCCAGCAGTTCCAGGACTAGCGCTGATACGCAGTATTTT
>-|TRBV20-1|-|TRBJ2-7
CSARPDAGEDEQYF
TGCAGTGCGCGCCCCGACGCGGGTGAGGACGAGCAGTACTTC
>-|TRBV3-1|TRBD1|TRBJ2-7
CASSPWDRTYEQYF
TGTGCCAGCAGCCCTTGGGACAGAACCTACGAGCAGTACTTC
>-|TRBV6-4|-|TRBJ2-2
CASSEGGQNTGELFF
TGTGCCAGCAGTGAGGGGGGACAAAACACCGGGGAGCTGTTTTTT
>few|TRBV6-5|-|TRBJ1-1
CASSYSFRPGTLEAFF
TGTGCCAGCAGTTACTCGTTCAGGCCCGGTACTCTTGAAGCTTTCTTT
>few|TRBV3-1|-|TRBJ1-1
CASSQDGAPEAFF
TGTGCCAGCAGCCAAGACGGGGCACCTGAAGCTTTCTTT
>-|TRBV20-1|-|TRBJ1-6
CSARDTYRDSYNSPLHF
TGCAGTGCTAGAGATACCTACAGGGACTCCTATAATTCACCCCTCCACTTT
>-|TRBV6-5|TRBD1|TRBJ2-1
CASRDRGDPLGGHEQFF
TGTGCCAGCAGGGACAGGGGCGACCCCTTGGGCGGTCATGAGCAGTTCTTC
>few|TRBV7-2|-|TRBJ2-2
CASSSLGTGELFF
TGTGCCAGCAGCTCACTAGGGACCGGGGAGCTGTTTTTT
>-|TRBV6-5|-|TRBJ1-4
CASSPWGGATNEKLFF
TGTGCCAGCAGTCCTTGGGGGGGTGCAACTAATGAAAAACTGTTTTTT
>-|TRBV11-2|-|TRBJ2-4
CASSAPGKNIQYF
TGTGCCAGCAGCGCTCCTGGTAAAAACATTCAGTACTTC
>few|TRBV3-1|-|TRBJ2-3
CASSQEGGTDTQYF
TGTGCCAGCAGCCAAGAGGGGGGCACAGATACGCAGTATTTT